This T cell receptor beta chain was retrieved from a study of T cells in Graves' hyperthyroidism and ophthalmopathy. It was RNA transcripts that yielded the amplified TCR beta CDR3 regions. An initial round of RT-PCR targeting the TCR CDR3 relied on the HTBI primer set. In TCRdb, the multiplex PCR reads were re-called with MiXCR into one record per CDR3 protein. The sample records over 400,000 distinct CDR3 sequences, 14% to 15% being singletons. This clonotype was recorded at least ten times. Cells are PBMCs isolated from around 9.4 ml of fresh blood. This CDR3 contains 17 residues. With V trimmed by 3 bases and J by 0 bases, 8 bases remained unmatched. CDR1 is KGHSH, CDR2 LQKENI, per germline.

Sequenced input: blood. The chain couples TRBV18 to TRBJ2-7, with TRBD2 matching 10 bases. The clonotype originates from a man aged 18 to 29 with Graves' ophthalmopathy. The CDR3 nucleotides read TGTGCCAGCTCACCCGGGGCTAGCGGGAGTCCCTCCTACGAGCAGTACTTC. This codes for CASSPGASGSPSYEQYF.